The present TCR beta chain was sequenced within a study of response to subunit inactivated influenza vaccine. From germline, CDR1 is DFQATT and CDR2 SNEGSKA (reference sequence). This CDR3 is built from 13 residues. Between the trimmed V and J ends, which lost 1 base and 1 base, there was a span of 7 bases. TCRdb reanalysed the RT-PCR reads using MiXCR and keeps one entry per CDR3 protein. Here the sample spans over 400,000 distinct CDR3 sequences, over 10% being singletons. This clonotype was counted only a few times. Its antigen is unknown. Overall study findings and caveats: There was a suggestion from the authors that each seasonal influenza vaccination recruits few new T cells.

This sample comprised PBMCs from blood, obtained 35 to 45 days after vaccination. This chain uses TRBV20-1 with TRBJ1-1; D possibly corresponds to TRBD1 (5 bases). This sequence was found in a man between 50 and 59 years old who received an inactivated influenza vaccine. CDR3 nucleotide sequence: TGCAGTGCTAGAGGGGGACGGAACACTGAAGCTTTCTTT. Translating gives CSARGGRNTEAFF.